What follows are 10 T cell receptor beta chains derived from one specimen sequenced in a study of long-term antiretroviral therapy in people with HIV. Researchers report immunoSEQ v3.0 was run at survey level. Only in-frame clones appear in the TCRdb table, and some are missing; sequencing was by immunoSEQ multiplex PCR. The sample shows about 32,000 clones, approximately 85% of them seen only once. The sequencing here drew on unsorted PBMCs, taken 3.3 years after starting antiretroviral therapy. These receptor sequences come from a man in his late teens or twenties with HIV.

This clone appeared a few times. CDR3 residues: CASSVTGGFTEAFF. CDR3 nucleotide sequence: TGCGCCAGCAGTGTCACAGGGGGCTTTACTGAAGCTTTCTTT. This chain connects TRBV10-2 to TRBJ1-1; 9 bases map to TRBD1. V lost 4 bases and J lost 5; bases outside the gene matches: 5. The CDR3 consists of 14 residues. Germline-derived CDR1 and CDR2 are WSHSY and SAAADI.

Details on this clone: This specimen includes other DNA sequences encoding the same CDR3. The CDR3 bases are TGCGCCAGCAGCTTGGACGGTTTGTACGAGCAGTACTTC. Its protein product is CASSLDGLYEQYF. The chain links TRBV5-1 to TRBJ2-7, with D unclear. Germline CDR1 is SGHRS and CDR2 is YFSETQ. The CDR3 runs 13 residues. V shed 0 bases and J shed 4 bases, with 8 bases lying between them. Full variable domain (rest looked up from reference TRBV5-1 and TRBJ2-7): KAGVTQTPRYLIKTRGQQVTLSCSPISGHRSVSWYQQTPGQGLQFLFEYFSETQRNKGNFPGRFSGRQFSNSRSEMNVSTLELGDSALYLCASSLDGLYEQYFGPGTRLTVT.

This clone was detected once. The CDR3 DNA reads as TGTGCCAGTAGGCAGAACACCGGGGAGCTGTTTTTT. Protein sequence: CASRQNTGELFF. V usage is TRBV19 and J usage is TRBJ2-2; D is unresolved. The germline V gene encodes CDR1 LNHDA and CDR2 SQIVND (reference sequence). There are 12 residues in the CDR3. V shed 6 bases and J shed 1 base, with 3 bases lying between them.

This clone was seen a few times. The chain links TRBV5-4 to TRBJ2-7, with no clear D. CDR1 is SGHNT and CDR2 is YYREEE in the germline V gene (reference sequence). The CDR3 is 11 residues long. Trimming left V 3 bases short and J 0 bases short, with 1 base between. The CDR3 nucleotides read TGTGCCAGCAGCTCCTCCTACGAGCAGTACTTC. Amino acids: CASSSSYEQYF.

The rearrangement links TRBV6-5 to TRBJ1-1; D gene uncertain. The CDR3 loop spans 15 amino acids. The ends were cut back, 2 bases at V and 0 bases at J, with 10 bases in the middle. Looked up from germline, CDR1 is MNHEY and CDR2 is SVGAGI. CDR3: CASSYRRELNTEAFF. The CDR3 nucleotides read TGTGCCAGCAGTTACCGGCGAGAGCTGAACACTGAAGCTTTCTTT.

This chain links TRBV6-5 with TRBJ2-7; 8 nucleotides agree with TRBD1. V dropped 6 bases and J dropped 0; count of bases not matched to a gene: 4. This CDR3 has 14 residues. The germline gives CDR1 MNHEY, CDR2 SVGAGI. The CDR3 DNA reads TGTGCCAGCAGCCGGACAGGGAACTCCTACGAGCAGTACTTC. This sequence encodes CASSRTGNSYEQYF.

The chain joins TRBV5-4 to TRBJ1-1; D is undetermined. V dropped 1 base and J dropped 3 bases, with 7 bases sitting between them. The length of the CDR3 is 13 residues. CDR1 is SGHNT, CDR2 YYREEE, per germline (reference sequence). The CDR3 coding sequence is TGTGCCAGCAGCTTGCTAACGGACACTGAAGCTTTCTTT. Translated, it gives CASSLLTDTEAFF. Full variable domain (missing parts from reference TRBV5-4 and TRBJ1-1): ETGVTQSPTHLIKTRGQQVTLRCSSQSGHNTVSWYQQALGQGPQFIFQYYREEENGRGNFPPRFSGLQFPNYSSELNVNALELDDSALYLCASSLLTDTEAFFGQGTRLTVV.

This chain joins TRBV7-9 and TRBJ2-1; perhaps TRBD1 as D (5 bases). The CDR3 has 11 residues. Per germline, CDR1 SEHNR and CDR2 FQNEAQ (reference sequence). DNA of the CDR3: TGTGCATGCTTCAGGGCCGATGAGCAGTTCTTC. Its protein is CACFRADEQFF.

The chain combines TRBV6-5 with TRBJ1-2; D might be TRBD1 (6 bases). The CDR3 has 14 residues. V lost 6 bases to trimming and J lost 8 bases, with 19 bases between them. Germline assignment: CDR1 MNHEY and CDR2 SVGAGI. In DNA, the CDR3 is TGTGCCAGCAGCAAAGGAGTCGAGGGGGACGGCTACACCTTC. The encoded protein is CASSKGVEGDGYTF.

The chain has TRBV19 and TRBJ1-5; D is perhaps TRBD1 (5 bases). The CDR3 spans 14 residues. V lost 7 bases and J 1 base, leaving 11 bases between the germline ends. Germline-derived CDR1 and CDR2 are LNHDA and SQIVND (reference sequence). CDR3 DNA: TGTGCCAGTACCCTGGGACCGAGCAATCAGCCCCAGCATTTT. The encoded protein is CASTLGPSNQPQHF.